The 8 T cell receptor beta chains presented below share a single source sample, sequenced in a study of PD-1 blockade in classical Hodgkin lymphoma. This table comes from immunoSEQ multiplex PCR, and its TCRdb copy is limited to in-frame clones, with some not included. Among roughly 60,000 clones, more than 75% were seen once, and the ten largest hold more than 5%. Brentuximab vedotin exposure varied among the patients, all of whom had relapsed after autologous stem cell transplantation. The sample consisted of peripheral blood mononuclear cells (PBMCs), taken before the second cycle of nivolumab. These receptors were collected from a human donor with classical Hodgkin lymphoma.

This clone was observed once. The gene calls are TRBV6-5 and TRBJ1-4, with a weak D call TRBD1 (5 bases). The CDR3 loop spans 16 amino acids. V lost 0 bases and J lost 3, with 11 bases in between. Germline CDR1 reads MNHEY; CDR2 reads SVGAGI. The CDR3 reads CASSYSGGGANEKLFF. The CDR3 nucleotides are TGTGCCAGCAGTTACTCGGGGGGGGGAGCTAATGAAAAACTGTTTTTT.

Of note for this clone: Other DNA variants within this sample encode the same CDR3. The CDR3: CASSLSGSNQPQHF. The CDR3, as DNA: TGCGCCAGCAGCTTGTCGGGTAGCAATCAGCCCCAGCATTTT. V is TRBV5-1 and J is TRBJ1-5, with D hard to call. The germline V and J ends were trimmed by 1 base and 0 bases, with 5 bases remaining between them. The CDR3 has 14 residues. From germline, CDR1 is SGHRS and CDR2 YFSETQ.

DNA for the CDR3: TGTGCCTGGAGTGTAGGAGGGGCCAGGGCAGAGACCCAGTACTTC. Amino acids: CAWSVGGARAETQYF. The rearrangement links TRBV30 to TRBJ2-5; TRBD2 is a possible D gene (6 bases). V was cut by 0 bases and J by 4 bases, with 15 bases left in between. CDR1 is GTSNPN and CDR2 is SVGIG in the germline V gene (reference sequence). This CDR3 contains 15 residues.

The chain is built from TRBV18 and TRBJ1-2; 7 bases line up with TRBD1. In germline, CDR1 is KGHSH, CDR2 LQKENI. This CDR3 spans 14 amino acids. V lost 5 bases to trimming and J lost 1 base; unmatched junction nucleotides: 4. The CDR3 reads CASSDRVGNYGYTF. As DNA, the CDR3 is TGTGCCAGCTCAGACAGGGTCGGTAACTATGGCTACACCTTC.

The CDR3 DNA is TGTGCCAGCAGCCTCGGCCTTGTTCAGGCCTATGGCTACACCTTC. This gives the protein CASSLGLVQAYGYTF. V and J are TRBV5-5 and TRBJ1-2; D gene uncertain. V was pared by 4 bases and J by 4 bases, with 17 bases between. The CDR3 extends over 15 amino acids. CDR1 SGHKS and CDR2 YYEKEE come from the germline V gene (reference sequence).

The chain uses TRBV19 and TRBJ1-1; tentative D call: TRBD1 (5 bases). Germline V gene data show CDR1 as LNHDA and CDR2 as SQIVND (reference sequence). This CDR3 is 15 amino acids long. V gave up 1 base and J gave up 1 base, with 10 bases separating them. CDR3 nucleotides: TGTGCCAGTAGTATAGGGGGCGGGAAGAACACTGAAGCTTTCTTT. It codes for CASSIGGGKNTEAFF.

This clone was recorded a few times. The chain carries TRBV5-7 and TRBJ2-1; 8 bases are shared with TRBD2. TRBV5-7 is classed as an ORF, of uncertain function. The CDR3 covers 16 residues. Trimming removed 4 bases from V and 3 bases from J; junction bases left unmatched: 9. This CDR3 reads CASSGRRGGRYNEQFF. The CDR3 bases are TGTGCCAGCAGCGGACGTCGGGGGGGCCGCTACAATGAGCAGTTCTTC.

J is TRBJ1-1 and V is TRBV5-1; D uncertain. This CDR3 contains 15 residues. CDR1 and CDR2 (germline): SGHRS, YFSETQ. With 3 bases removed from V and 1 base from J, the gap between germline ends came to 13 bases. The CDR3 here is CASSSRGQPNTEAFF. The CDR3 DNA is TGCGCCAGCAGCTCGAGAGGGCAGCCGAACACTGAAGCTTTCTTT.